This TCR beta chain came from a study of T-cell reconstitution after alpha-beta-depleted transplantation in children. Study observations and caveats: Counts and diversity of T cells one year after transplant came mostly from newly produced T cells.

Unique molecular identifiers were incorporated when the TCRbeta library was constructed. TCRdb itself ran the PCR reads through MiXCR, one entry per CDR3 protein. The repertoire holds a few hundred thousand distinct CDR3 sequences, with 25% to 30% as singletons. A word on this clonotype: Its target is not known. The junction does not match germline at one end; this may be a read error.

Germline V CDR1 and CDR2: DFQATT, SNEGSKA (reference sequence). This CDR3 contains 11 residues. The clonotype originates from a boy in the first two years of life with Wiskott-Aldrich syndrome, due to receive a stem cell transplant. The chain has TRBV20-1 and TRBJ2-7; TRBD2 matches at 7 bases. Sequencing was performed on PBMCs, taken before TCRalphabeta/CD19-depleted stem cell transplant. In DNA form, the CDR3 reads TGCAGTGCTAGAGAGGCGGGGGACGTTTTCTTC. Protein product: CSAREAGDVFF.